Listed below are T cell receptor beta chains from one sample, sequenced in a study of cytomegalovirus exposure and HLA in healthy donors. This table comes from immunoSEQ multiplex PCR, and its TCRdb copy is limited to in-frame clones, with some not included. The repertoire holds 160,000 or so clones, with around four fifths as singletons. The sample consisted of PBMCs. These receptors all stem from a woman aged 50 to 60 in good health and CMV-seronegative. Both conserved end residues are part of each CDR3. D genes are given only for firm matches. The listing skips clone size in some rows; elsewhere it reads once, few, many or a size class.

v_call: TRBV7-9; clone_size: .; d_call: TRBD1; j_call: TRBJ1-4; cdr3_aa: CASSLGQGLMGLFF; cdr3_nt: TGTGCCAGCAGCCTGGGACAGGGCCTGATGGGACTGTTTTTT
v_call: TRBV6-1; clone_size: .; d_call: .; j_call: TRBJ2-7; cdr3_aa: CASSERRRGRFHEQYF; cdr3_nt: TGTGCCAGCAGTGAAAGGAGGAGGGGGCGCTTCCACGAGCAGTACTTC
v_call: TRBV11-3; clone_size: .; d_call: .; j_call: TRBJ2-2; cdr3_aa: CASSFHGETGELFF; cdr3_nt: TGTGCCAGCAGCTTCCACGGGGAAACCGGGGAGCTGTTTTTT
v_call: TRBV4-3; clone_size: .; d_call: .; j_call: TRBJ2-3; cdr3_aa: CASSQGGEGNTQYF; cdr3_nt: TGCGCCAGTTCCCAAGGGGGTGAAGGGAATACGCAGTATTTT
v_call: TRBV19; clone_size: .; d_call: .; j_call: TRBJ1-3; cdr3_aa: CASSITPSNSGNTIYF; cdr3_nt: TGTGCCAGTAGTATAACGCCCAGTAACTCTGGAAACACCATATATTTT
v_call: TRBV4-1; clone_size: .; d_call: .; j_call: TRBJ1-5; cdr3_aa: CASSPTLYSNQPQHF; cdr3_nt: TGCGCCAGCAGCCCGACACTCTACAGCAATCAGCCCCAGCATTTT
v_call: TRBV9; clone_size: .; d_call: .; j_call: TRBJ2-1; cdr3_aa: CASSVAENNEQFF; cdr3_nt: TGTGCCAGCAGCGTAGCTGAGAACAATGAGCAGTTCTTC
v_call: TRBV10-3; clone_size: .; d_call: TRBD2; j_call: TRBJ2-7; cdr3_aa: CAISTGLTSGITYEQYF; cdr3_nt: TGTGCCATCAGTACCGGACTGACTAGCGGGATTACCTACGAGCAGTACTTC
v_call: TRBV13; clone_size: .; d_call: TRBD2; j_call: TRBJ2-5; cdr3_aa: CASSLPSSGTETQYF; cdr3_nt: TGTGCCAGCAGTTTACCGTCTAGCGGGACTGAGACCCAGTACTTC
v_call: TRBV19; clone_size: .; d_call: .; j_call: TRBJ2-7; cdr3_aa: CASSIGGIGYEQYF; cdr3_nt: TGTGCCAGTAGTATTGGCGGGATAGGCTACGAGCAGTACTTC
v_call: TRBV18; clone_size: .; d_call: TRBD1; j_call: TRBJ1-4; cdr3_aa: CASSPATGGEKLFF; cdr3_nt: TGTGCCAGCTCACCGGCCACAGGGGGTGAAAAACTGTTTTTT
v_call: TRBV4-1; clone_size: .; d_call: TRBD2; j_call: TRBJ2-2; cdr3_aa: CASSRPGLAGGNTGELFF; cdr3_nt: TGCGCCAGCAGCCGGCCGGGACTAGCGGGAGGGAACACCGGGGAGCTGTTTTTT
v_call: TRBV15; clone_size: once; d_call: TRBD1; j_call: TRBJ2-7; cdr3_aa: CATSTLRQGFEQYF; cdr3_nt: TGTGCCACCAGCACACTTCGACAGGGCTTCGAGCAGTACTTC
v_call: TRBV5-4; clone_size: .; d_call: TRBD2; j_call: TRBJ2-3; cdr3_aa: CASSLGGLGLDTQYF; cdr3_nt: TGTGCCAGCAGCTTGGGGGGACTAGGTTTGGATACGCAGTATTTT
v_call: TRBV6-6; clone_size: .; d_call: .; j_call: TRBJ2-7; cdr3_aa: CASSGLDRLVYKQYF; cdr3_nt: TGTGCCAGCAGTGGGCTCGACAGGCTTGTCTACAAGCAGTACTTC
v_call: TRBV27; clone_size: .; d_call: .; j_call: TRBJ2-3; cdr3_aa: CAISPRGGGGAADTQYF; cdr3_nt: TGTGCCATCTCGCCTCGGGGAGGTGGGGGGGCCGCAGATACGCAGTATTTT
v_call: TRBV5-4; clone_size: few; d_call: .; j_call: TRBJ2-7; cdr3_aa: CASSYNYEQYF; cdr3_nt: TGTGCCAGCAGCTACAACTACGAGCAGTACTTC
v_call: TRBV7-9; clone_size: .; d_call: .; j_call: TRBJ2-7; cdr3_aa: CASSPGQLSYEQYF; cdr3_nt: TGTGCCAGCAGCCCCGGACAGCTCTCCTACGAGCAGTACTTC
v_call: TRBV25-1; clone_size: .; d_call: TRBD2; j_call: TRBJ2-1; cdr3_aa: CASSLAGGLYNEQFF; cdr3_nt: TGTGCCAGCAGTTTGGCGGGAGGTCTATACAATGAGCAGTTCTTC
v_call: TRBV1; clone_size: .; d_call: .; j_call: TRBJ2-5; cdr3_aa: CTSHRQGRETQYF; cdr3_nt: TGCACCAGCCACCGACAGGGGAGGGAGACCCAGTACTTC
v_call: TRBV13; clone_size: .; d_call: .; j_call: TRBJ2-2; cdr3_aa: CANRFANTGELFF; cdr3_nt: TGTGCCAACCGGTTCGCGAACACCGGGGAGCTGTTTTTT
v_call: TRBV4-3; clone_size: .; d_call: .; j_call: TRBJ2-7; cdr3_aa: CASSQEFTGTVFYEQYF; cdr3_nt: TGCGCCAGCAGCCAAGAGTTTACGGGAACTGTATTCTACGAGCAGTACTTC
v_call: TRBV9; clone_size: .; d_call: .; j_call: TRBJ2-3; cdr3_aa: CASSKGADGTTRTDTQYF; cdr3_nt: TGTGCCAGCAGCAAAGGGGCCGACGGCACTACTCGTACAGATACGCAGTATTTT
v_call: TRBV7-2; clone_size: .; d_call: TRBD2; j_call: TRBJ2-7; cdr3_aa: CASSPSLAGTYEQYF; cdr3_nt: TGTGCCAGCAGCCCATCACTAGCGGGAACTTACGAGCAGTACTTC
v_call: TRBV9; clone_size: .; d_call: .; j_call: TRBJ2-7; cdr3_aa: CASSPGHEQYF; cdr3_nt: TGTGCCAGCAGTCCCGGTCACGAGCAGTACTTC
v_call: TRBV5-4; clone_size: .; d_call: .; j_call: TRBJ2-1; cdr3_aa: CASSSRQGGEQFF; cdr3_nt: TGTGCCAGCAGCTCTCGACAGGGAGGTGAGCAGTTCTTC
v_call: TRBV6-5; clone_size: .; d_call: .; j_call: TRBJ2-3; cdr3_aa: CASSYGRGQQDTQYF; cdr3_nt: TGTGCCAGCAGTTACGGGCGGGGCCAGCAAGATACGCAGTATTTT
v_call: TRBV29-1; clone_size: .; d_call: .; j_call: TRBJ1-2; cdr3_aa: CSVRGGAFYGYTF; cdr3_nt: TGCAGCGTTAGGGGGGGCGCGTTCTATGGCTACACCTTC
v_call: TRBV7-2; clone_size: .; d_call: TRBD1; j_call: TRBJ1-5; cdr3_aa: CASSRQGVVEPQHF; cdr3_nt: TGTGCCAGCAGCCGACAGGGGGTGGTGGAACCCCAGCATTTT
v_call: TRBV2; clone_size: .; d_call: TRBD1; j_call: TRBJ1-2; cdr3_aa: CASAEINPGQGDGYTF; cdr3_nt: TGTGCCAGCGCAGAAATTAATCCGGGACAGGGTGATGGCTACACCTTC
v_call: TRBV7-6; clone_size: .; d_call: TRBD1; j_call: TRBJ2-7; cdr3_aa: CASTSSSGTATYEQYF; cdr3_nt: TGTGCCAGCACCTCATCCTCCGGGACAGCTACCTACGAGCAGTACTTC